The clone carrying this TCR beta chain occurred a few times. What it recognizes is unknown. TCRdb fed the 5' RACE reads into MiXCR, producing one record per CDR3 protein. This sample has a few hundred thousand distinct CDR3 sequences; less than 20% occur once, and the top ten carry 17%. The sample comes from a study of T cells after yellow fever vaccination. For the study at large: In the case of low-cell-number fractions, SMART-Seq v4 Ultra Low Input was used for preparation. Study results and limitations: Though it reached lower strength, the secondary response hit its peak faster, day 5 versus 15.

This receptor was obtained from a man in his late teens or twenties who received the YFV17D yellow fever vaccine. This specimen consisted of PBMCs, obtained about 5 days after the first yellow fever vaccination.

The CDR3 reads CASSPQPLGVTEAFF. As DNA, the CDR3 is TGTGCCAGCAGTCCTCAACCACTAGGGGTTACTGAAGCTTTCTTT. The gene calls are TRBV6-4 and TRBJ1-1; maybe TRBD1 (5 bases). Deletions cut 5 bases from V and 5 bases from J, with 18 bases between. CDR3 length equals 15 residues. CDR1 and CDR2 from the germline V gene are MRHNA and SNTAGT.